This TCR beta chain was observed in a study of cytomegalovirus exposure and HLA in healthy donors. As regards this clone: Its target is not known.

The PCR had 60 Vbeta and 13 Jbeta primers. Only in-frame clones appear in the TCRdb table, and some are missing; sequencing was by immunoSEQ multiplex PCR. Found here are 95,000 to 150,000 clones, roughly 80% of them singletons; the top ten hold 0.24%. V dropped 6 bases and J dropped 4; count of bases not matched to a gene: 4. Germline CDR1 and CDR2: MDHEN and SYDVKM. The CDR3 is 13 amino acids. Study-wide results and limits: Among the CMV-associated chains, a few were confirmed in vitro as specific for CMV antigens.

The receptor was isolated from a man in his forties or fifties in good health and CMV-seronegative. Sequenced material: PBMCs. This chain joins TRBV28 and TRBJ1-2, with 8 bases aligning to TRBD1. The CDR3 DNA sequence: TGTGCCAGCAGGAACAGGGGGGCCTATGGCTACACCTTC. This translates into CASRNRGAYGYTF.